One sample yielded the 22 T cell receptor beta chains listed below, sequenced in a study of cytomegalovirus exposure and HLA in healthy donors. 13 Jbeta primers and 60 Vbeta primers were used for the PCR. Produced via immunoSEQ multiplex PCR; TCRdb's table is partial and in-frame only. The table includes about 59,000 clones, over 60% detected once. Material: PBMCs. The source of these receptors is a man aged 30 to 39 in good health and CMV-seropositive.

The chain recombines TRBV6-5 with TRBJ2-7; tentatively, D is TRBD1 (6 bases). Trimming took 7 bases from V and 1 from J, leaving 17 bases between them. CDR1 and CDR2 (germline): MNHEY, SVGAGI. CDR3 size: 15 residues. The CDR3 spells CASTTGSAGSYEQYF. The CDR3 coding sequence is TGTGCCAGCACCACAGGGTCCGCAGGGTCCTACGAGCAGTACTTC.

V and J are TRBV11-2 and TRBJ2-7; 9 nucleotides line up with TRBD1. Germline V gene lookup returns CDR1 SGHAT and CDR2 FQNNGV. This CDR3 is 16 amino acids long. The junction had 17 bases not matched to a gene; V was cut back by 2 bases and J by 12 bases. CDR3 amino acids: CASSLLLDPGTGSLYF. CDR3 bases: TGTGCCAGCAGCTTATTGCTTGATCCCGGGACAGGGTCTTTGTACTTC.

This chain links TRBV7-2 with TRBJ1-1, with no clear D. With 3 bases removed from V and 1 base from J, the gap between germline ends came to 9 bases. The CDR3 consists of 14 residues. Germline V gives CDR1 SGHTA, CDR2 FQGNSA. The CDR3 sequence is CASSFGGRNTEAFF. CDR3 in DNA: TGTGCCAGCAGCTTTGGCGGTAGGAACACTGAAGCTTTCTTT.

This chain links TRBV13 with TRBJ2-7, with 8 nucleotides matching TRBD1. Germline V CDR1 and CDR2: PRHDT, FYEKMQ (reference sequence). The CDR3 loop spans 13 amino acids. J gave up 6 bases and V 4 bases, and 5 bases lay outside the gene matches. The CDR3 sequence is CASSSGQGSEQYF. For the CDR3, the DNA is TGTGCCAGCAGCTCTGGACAGGGTTCCGAGCAGTACTTC.

This chain connects TRBV27 to TRBJ1-1; the D gene is possibly TRBD1 (5 bases). Trimming removed 2 bases at V and 3 bases at J, with 16 bases between. CDR3 size: 16 residues. The germline gives CDR1 MNHEY, CDR2 SMNVEV (reference sequence). CDR3 sequence: CASSLRRGNLDTEAFF. Written as DNA, the CDR3 is TGTGCCAGCAGTTTACGGCGGGGGAATTTGGACACTGAAGCTTTCTTT.

The J gene is TRBJ2-3, the V gene TRBV4-3; 7 nucleotides line up with TRBD1. CDR3 length: 15 residues. The V segment lost 5 bases and the J segment 4 bases; nucleotides outside the gene matches: 9. The V gene's germline CDR1 is LGHNA and CDR2 YSLEER. This CDR3 is CASSFRQGPPDTQYF. As DNA, the CDR3 is TGCGCCAGCAGCTTTAGACAGGGACCGCCAGATACGCAGTATTTT.

V usage is TRBV30 and J usage is TRBJ1-1; tentative D call: TRBD1 (5 bases). This CDR3 is built from 12 residues. V lost 4 bases to trimming and J lost 10 bases, with 16 bases between them. CDR1 and CDR2 (germline): GTSNPN, SVGIG (reference sequence). In nucleotides, the CDR3 is TGTGCCTGGATTCCTCGGGGGGGTAGAGCTTTCTTT. Translated, it gives CAWIPRGGRAFF. Full variable domain (remainder filled in from reference TRBV30 and TRBJ1-1): SQTIHQWPATLVQPVGSPLSLECTVEGTSNPNLYWYRQAAGRGLQLLFYSVGIGQISSEVPQNLSASRPQDRQFILSSKKLLLSDSGFYLCAWIPRGGRAFFGQGTRLTVV.

The rearrangement uses TRBV6-5 and TRBJ1-2; D may be TRBD1 (5 bases). V was clipped by 7 bases and J by 0 bases, with 9 bases between them. This CDR3 contains 13 residues. Per the germline V gene, CDR1 is MNHEY and CDR2 is SVGAGI. CDR3 residues: CASTGGANYGYTF. DNA for the CDR3: TGTGCCAGCACGGGGGGGGCTAACTATGGCTACACCTTC.

The chain recombines TRBV30 with TRBJ1-1; tentatively, D is TRBD1 (6 bases). Trimming shortened V by 5 bases and J by 4 bases, and 14 bases separated the two germline ends. This CDR3 spans 13 amino acids. Germline CDR1 and CDR2: GTSNPN and SVGIG (reference sequence). Here the CDR3 DNA reads TGTGCCTGGTTCTTGGGCAGGGGCACTGAAGCTTTCTTT. Its protein product is CAWFLGRGTEAFF.

V usage is TRBV14 and J usage is TRBJ2-7, with a weak D call TRBD1 (6 bases). V lost 0 bases and J 6 bases, leaving 9 bases between the germline ends. The germline CDR1 and CDR2 sequences are SGHDN and FVKESK. The CDR3 runs 13 residues. The CDR3 DNA is TGTGCCAGCAGCCAAGAACAGGGCATCGAGCAGTACTTC. This sequence encodes CASSQEQGIEQYF.

The V and J genes are TRBV4-2 and TRBJ2-7, with 9 bases that match TRBD2. The CDR3 extends over 16 amino acids. The junction had 9 bases not matched to a gene; V was cut back by 1 base and J by 5 bases. The germline V gene has CDR1 LGHNA and CDR2 YNFKEQ. CDR3 region: CASSQGGLAGIDEQYF. CDR3 nucleotide sequence: TGTGCCAGCAGCCAAGGGGGCCTAGCGGGGATAGACGAGCAGTACTTC.

The chain couples TRBV4-1 to TRBJ2-7; tentatively, D is TRBD1 (6 bases). The CDR3 totals 14 residues. The germline V and J ends were trimmed by 6 bases and 6 bases, with 18 bases remaining between them. Germline values: CDR1 MGHRA, CDR2 YSYEKL. CDR3 sequence (DNA): TGCGCCAGCAGTACCCCAGGGGCGGGCCTCGAGCAGTACTTC. The encoded protein is CASSTPGAGLEQYF.

The CDR3 is CAWSPPDRSGNTIYF. The CDR3 region has the DNA TGTGCCTGGAGCCCACCCGACAGGTCCGGAAACACCATATATTTT. This sequence joins TRBV30 and TRBJ1-3, with D tentatively TRBD1 (6 bases). CDR1 is GTSNPN and CDR2 is SVGIG in the germline V gene (reference sequence). Trimming cost V 3 bases and J 4 bases, with 16 bases left between them. This CDR3 region has 15 residues.

The chain couples TRBV27 to TRBJ2-2, with 8 bases lining up with TRBD1. With V trimmed by 2 bases and J by 6 bases, 5 bases remained unmatched. Germline CDR1 and CDR2: MNHEY and SMNVEV (reference sequence). The CDR3 is 15 residues long. The CDR3 region is CASSLLPDRAGELFF. CDR3 in DNA: TGTGCCAGCAGTTTACTCCCGGACAGGGCCGGGGAGCTGTTTTTT.

The DNA for the CDR3 is TGTGCCAGCAGCACGGGGCGGGGGGAGCAAGGAACCCAGTACTTC. Protein: CASSTGRGEQGTQYF. This rearrangement joins TRBV7-7 to TRBJ2-5, with TRBD2 matching 8 bases. The CDR3 extends over 15 amino acids. Germline CDR1 SSHAT, CDR2 FNYEAQ (reference sequence). The junction had 13 bases not matched to a gene; V was cut back by 5 bases and J by 8 bases. Using reference TRBV7-7 and TRBJ2-5 for the parts outside the CDR3, the full variable domain is GAGVSQSPRYKVTKRGQDVTLRCDPISSHATLYWYQQALGQGPEFLTYFNYEAQPDKSGLPSDRFSAERPEGSISTLTIQRTEQRDSAMYRCASSTGRGEQGTQYFGPGTRLLVL.

V gene TRBV5-1 combines with J gene TRBJ2-6, with TRBD1 matching over 8 bases. The CDR3 is 15 amino acids. The V segment lost 7 bases and the J segment 2 bases; nucleotides outside the gene matches: 5. Germline CDR1 reads SGHRS; CDR2 reads YFSETQ. In DNA, the CDR3 is TGCGCCAGCGGCACAGGGGGGACTGGGGCCAACGTCCTGACTTTC. Encoded protein: CASGTGGTGANVLTF.

J is TRBJ2-5 and V is TRBV7-9, with D perhaps matching TRBD1 (6 bases). Gene TRBJ2-7 matches the end of the DNA better, so the J call may be wrong. Germline V lookup: CDR1 SEHNR, CDR2 FQNEAQ (reference sequence). The CDR3 has 16 residues. The CDR3 protein is CASSFSGRTGRFEQYF. DNA of the CDR3: TGTGCCAGCAGCTTCTCCGGCCGAACAGGGCGCTTCGAGCAGTACTTC.

The CDR3 nucleotides are TGCGCCAGCAGCTCTACTGACAGTTCCTACGAGCAGTACTTC. Its protein is CASSSTDSSYEQYF. The chain uses TRBV5-1 and TRBJ2-7; possibly TRBD1 for D (5 bases). CDR1 is SGHRS, CDR2 YFSETQ, per germline. This CDR3 spans 14 amino acids. V gave up 3 bases and J gave up 1 base, with 11 bases separating them.

The chain couples TRBV6-1 to TRBJ1-6; D gene uncertain. The CDR3 sequence is 17 residues long. CDR1 is MNHNS and CDR2 is SASEGT in the germline V gene. The V end was cut by 2 bases, the J end by 10 bases, with 21 bases between. The CDR3 here is CASSELLVRLYESPLHF. CDR3 nucleotides: TGTGCCAGCAGTGAACTTTTGGTGAGACTGTATGAATCACCCCTCCACTTT.

In DNA, the CDR3 is TGTGCCACCGCCTTCAGGGGATTGGGAAATTCACCCCTCCACTTT. Its translation is CATAFRGLGNSPLHF. The chain employs TRBV15 and TRBJ1-6; tentatively, D is TRBD1 (6 bases). Per the germline V gene, CDR1 is LNHNV and CDR2 is YYDKDF (reference sequence). The V gene lost 8 bases and the J gene lost 7 bases, with 18 bases spanning the gap. The CDR3 length is 15 residues.

This chain links TRBV2 with TRBJ1-6; 8 bases line up with TRBD1. The J segment lost 4 bases and the V segment lost 4 bases, leaving 6 bases of the junction unmatched. Germline V gene lookup returns CDR1 SNHLY and CDR2 FYNNEI. This CDR3 contains 16 residues. Written as DNA, the CDR3 is TGTGCCAGCAGTGGCGGCGGGACAGGATATAATTCACCCCTCCACTTT. Translated, it gives CASSGGGTGYNSPLHF.

This clone has a handful of counts. For the CDR3, the DNA is TGTGCCAGCACGTTCCGGGACAATCATCAGCCCCAGCATTTT. It encodes CASTFRDNHQPQHF. This chain connects TRBV7-2 to TRBJ1-5, with D possibly TRBD1 on 6 matching bases. The germline V and J ends were trimmed by 7 bases and 5 bases, with 15 bases remaining between them. Per germline, CDR1 SGHTA and CDR2 FQGNSA. The CDR3 is 14 residues long.